This TCR beta chain was captured in a study of type 1 regulatory T cells. Overall study: An in vitro protocol generated T-allo10, a Tr1-enriched, alloantigen-specific CD4 T cell product. Points from the study as a whole: Compared with non-Tr1 cells, Tr1 cells showed a narrower TCR repertoire.

The trim removed 5 bases at V and 6 bases at J, leaving 8 bases unmatched. This CDR3 contains 13 residues. The germline V gene encodes CDR1 DFQATT and CDR2 SNEGSKA (reference sequence). TCRdb reprocessed the reads via MiXCR and lists one record per CDR3 protein. Seen here are roughly 60,000 distinct CDR3 sequences, approximately 67% observed once, and the top ten hold approximately 1.8%. As to this clonotype: Its antigen is not identified.

The TCR comes from a human donor in good health. Sample: cultured non-Tr1 T cells, either the whole culture or a sorted T cell fraction (not recorded which). The chain links TRBV20-1 to TRBJ2-7, with 9 nucleotides matching TRBD1. CDR3 sequence (DNA): TGCAGTGCTCCCCGGACAGGGGAGCGCGAGCAGTACTTC. It is translated as CSAPRTGEREQYF.